The source of this TCR beta chain is a study of cytomegalovirus exposure and HLA in healthy donors. CDR1 is GTSNPN and CDR2 is SVGIG in the germline V gene (reference sequence). The CDR3 consists of 12 residues. J lost 4 bases, V lost 8 bases, and 6 bases had no gene match. The PCR contained 60 Vbeta and 13 Jbeta primers. TCRdb keeps only in-frame clones here, not all; method: immunoSEQ multiplex PCR. The sample lists 70,000 to 90,000 clones, over 50% seen once, with about 22% in the top ten. The clonotype was recovered from a man aged 35 to 55 in good health and CMV-seropositive. Sequencing used PBMCs. V is TRBV30 and J is TRBJ2-5; 8 bases map to TRBD1. The CDR3 region has the DNA TGTGCCCGCGACAGGGGAGGAGAGACCCAGTACTTC. This sequence encodes CARDRGGETQYF.